The 8 T cell receptor beta chains below were found in one sample sequenced in a study of blood T cell repertoires in COVID-19. Profiling relied on immunoSEQ multiplex PCR, and the TCRdb table lists in-frame clones only, not all of them. The sample holds 250,000 to 300,000 clones, around 87% seen once. The sample taken for sequencing was peripheral blood. Source of these receptors: a woman in her 50s who had recovered from COVID-19.

The rearrangement links TRBV24-1 to TRBJ2-1, with 7 bases fitting TRBD2. The V and J ends lost 9 bases and 0 bases, in that order; junction bases with no gene match: 1. CDR1 KGHDR and CDR2 SFDVKD come from the germline V gene. The CDR3 sequence is 13 residues long. In DNA, the CDR3 is TGTGCCACCGGGGGGGGCTCCTACAATGAGCAGTTCTTC. Translation: CATGGGSYNEQFF.

The V call is TRBV9, the J call TRBJ1-4, with D maybe TRBD1 (5 bases). The ends were cut back, 0 bases at V and 8 bases at J, with 14 bases in the middle. This CDR3 contains 15 residues. Germline V gene data show CDR1 as SGDLS and CDR2 as YYNGEE. CDR3 DNA sequence: TGTGCCAGCAGCGTAGATGGTCAGGGTTGGGAAAAACTGTTTTTT. It specifies CASSVDGQGWEKLFF.

This clone has a single count. This chain uses TRBV6-2 or TRBV6-3 with TRBJ2-5, with TRBD1 as a possible D gene (5 bases). In germline, CDR1 is MNHEY, CDR2 SVGEGT. The length of the CDR3 is 14 residues. V lost 4 bases and J lost 6, with 15 bases in between. Written as DNA, the CDR3 is TGTGCCAGCAGTTCGTCAGGGAATGTGAAGACCCAGTACTTC. Its translation: CASSSSGNVKTQYF.

J is TRBJ1-4 and V is TRBV28; 7 bases are a match to TRBD1. The V and J ends lost 7 bases and 8 bases, in that order; junction bases with no gene match: 10. This CDR3 comprises 14 residues. CDR1 is MDHEN and CDR2 is SYDVKM in the germline V gene. The CDR3 coding sequence is TGTGCCAGCACCGACAGGGCGGGAGGAGAAAAACTGTTTTTT. The encoded protein is CASTDRAGGEKLFF.

The V call is TRBV7-9, the J call TRBJ1-2; D unresolved. With 5 bases removed from V and 4 bases from J, the gap between germline ends came to 17 bases. The CDR3 has 15 amino acids. Germline V gene sequence: CDR1 SEHNR, CDR2 FQNEAQ (reference sequence). The CDR3 bases are TGTGCCAGCAGCCCGGGTCACGCGGCAGCCTATGGCTACACCTTC. This sequence encodes CASSPGHAAAYGYTF.

This chain joins TRBV30 and TRBJ2-7; D might be TRBD1 (5 bases). The length of the CDR3 is 13 residues. The V gene lost 0 bases and the J gene lost 2 bases, with 8 bases spanning the gap. Germline CDR1 and CDR2: GTSNPN and SVGIG (reference sequence). This CDR3 reads CAWSVFRAYEQYF. In DNA form, the CDR3 reads TGTGCCTGGAGTGTTTTCAGGGCCTACGAGCAGTACTTC.

The sample holds one count of this clone. J is TRBJ1-1 and V is TRBV30; D ambiguous. CDR3 length: 12 residues. The V gene's germline CDR1 is GTSNPN and CDR2 SVGIG (reference sequence). The CDR3 loop is CASLVPGTEAFF. The CDR3 DNA follows: TGTGCGTCCCTTGTTCCGGGAACTGAAGCTTTCTTT.

The table lists this clone with a count of one. The chain is built from TRBV9 and TRBJ2-2; 7 bases map to TRBD2. The CDR3 is 17 amino acids. V gave up 0 bases and J gave up 7 bases; unmatched junction bases: 12. Per the germline V gene, CDR1 is SGDLS and CDR2 is YYNGEE. CDR3 residues: CASSVDGRPLGGGELFF. The CDR3 nucleotides are TGTGCCAGCAGCGTAGACGGGAGGCCGCTCGGGGGCGGGGAGCTGTTTTTT.